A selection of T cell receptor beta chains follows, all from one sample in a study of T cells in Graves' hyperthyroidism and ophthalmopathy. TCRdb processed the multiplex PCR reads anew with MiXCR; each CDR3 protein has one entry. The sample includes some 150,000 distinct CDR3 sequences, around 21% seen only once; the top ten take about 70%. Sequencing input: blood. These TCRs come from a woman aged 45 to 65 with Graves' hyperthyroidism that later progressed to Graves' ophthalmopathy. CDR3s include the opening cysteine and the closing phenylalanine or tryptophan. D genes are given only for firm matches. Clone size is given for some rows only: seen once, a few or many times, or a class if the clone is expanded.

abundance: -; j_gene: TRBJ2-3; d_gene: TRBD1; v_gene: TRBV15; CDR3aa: CATSGQGGTDTQYF; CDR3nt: TGTGCCACCAGCGGACAGGGGGGGACAGATACGCAGTATTTT
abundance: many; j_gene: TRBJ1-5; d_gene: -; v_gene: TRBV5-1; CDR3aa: CASSLGGRPNQPQHF; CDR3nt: TGCGCCAGCAGCTTAGGGGGGCGGCCCAATCAGCCCCAGCATTTT
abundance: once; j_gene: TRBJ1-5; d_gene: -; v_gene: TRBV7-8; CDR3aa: CASSLDSGHRQPQHF; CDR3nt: TGTGCCAGCAGCTTAGACTCGGGCCACAGACAGCCCCAGCATTTT
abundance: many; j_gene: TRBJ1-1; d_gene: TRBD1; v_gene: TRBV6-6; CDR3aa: CASSYGTTGATEAFF; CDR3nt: TGTGCCAGCAGTTACGGGACGACAGGGGCCACTGAAGCTTTCTTT
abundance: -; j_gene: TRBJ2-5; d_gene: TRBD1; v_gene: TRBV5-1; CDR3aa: CASSTDRGLVSEETQYF; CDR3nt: TGCGCCAGCAGCACAGACAGGGGCCTTGTCTCCGAAGAGACCCAGTACTTC
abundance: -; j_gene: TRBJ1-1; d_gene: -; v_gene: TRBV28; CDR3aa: CASSSRVTGAFF; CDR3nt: TGTGCCAGCAGTTCCAGGGTAACTGGAGCTTTCTTT
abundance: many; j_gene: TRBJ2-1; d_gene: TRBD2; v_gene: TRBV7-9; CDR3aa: CASSPLAGGDNEQFF; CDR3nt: TGTGCCAGCAGCCCACTAGCGGGAGGGGACAATGAGCAGTTCTTC
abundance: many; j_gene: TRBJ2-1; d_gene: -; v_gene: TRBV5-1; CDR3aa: CASSLEAGIVNEQFF; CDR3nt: TGCGCCAGCAGCTTGGAGGCAGGGATTGTCAATGAGCAGTTCTTC
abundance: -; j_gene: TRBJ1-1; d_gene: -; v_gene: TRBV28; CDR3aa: CASSLRQGSTEAFF; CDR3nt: TGTGCCAGCAGTTTAAGGCAGGGTTCGACTGAAGCTTTCTTT
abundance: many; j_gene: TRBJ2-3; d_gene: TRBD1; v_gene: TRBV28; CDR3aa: CASSRRLWTGVADTQYF; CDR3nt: TGTGCCAGCAGCCGGCGATTATGGACAGGGGTTGCAGATACGCAGTATTTT
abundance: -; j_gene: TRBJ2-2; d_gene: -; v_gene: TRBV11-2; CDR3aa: CASTDQYTGELFF; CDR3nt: TGTGCCAGCACCGACCAGTACACCGGGGAGCTGTTTTTT
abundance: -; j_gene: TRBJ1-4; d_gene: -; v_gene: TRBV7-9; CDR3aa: CASSLGVQENEKLFF; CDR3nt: TGTGCCAGCAGCTTAGGGGTACAGGAGAATGAAAAACTGTTTTTT
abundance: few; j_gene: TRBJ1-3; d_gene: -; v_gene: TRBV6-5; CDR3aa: CASSYSPLANRDRGNTIYF; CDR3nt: TGTGCCAGCAGTTACTCACCACTCGCCAACAGGGATAGGGGAAACACCATATATTTT
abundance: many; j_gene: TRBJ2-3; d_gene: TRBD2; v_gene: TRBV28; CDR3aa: CASSFSSGRTDTQYF; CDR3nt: TGTGCCAGCAGTTTCTCTAGCGGCCGCACAGATACGCAGTATTTT
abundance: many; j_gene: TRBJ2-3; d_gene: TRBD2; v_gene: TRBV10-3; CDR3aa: CAISGFVAGSNTDTQYF; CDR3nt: TGTGCCATCAGTGGCTTCGTAGCGGGTTCGAACACAGATACGCAGTATTTT
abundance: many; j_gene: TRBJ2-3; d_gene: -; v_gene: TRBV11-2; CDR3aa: CASSLGEVLDTQYF; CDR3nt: TGTGCCAGCAGCTTAGGTGAGGTGTTGGATACGCAGTATTTT
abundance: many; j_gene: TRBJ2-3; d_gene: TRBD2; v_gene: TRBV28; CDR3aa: CATSGGRSTDTQYF; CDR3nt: TGTGCCACCTCGGGGGGGAGAAGCACAGATACGCAGTATTTT
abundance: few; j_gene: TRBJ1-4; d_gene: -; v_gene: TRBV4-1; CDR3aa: CASSQPTGKEKLFF; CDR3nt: TGCGCCAGCAGCCAACCGACAGGCAAGGAAAAACTGTTTTTT
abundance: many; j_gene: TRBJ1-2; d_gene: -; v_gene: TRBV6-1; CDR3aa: CASSEAPDLGYTF; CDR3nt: TGTGCCAGCAGTGAAGCGCCAGACCTGGGCTACACCTTC
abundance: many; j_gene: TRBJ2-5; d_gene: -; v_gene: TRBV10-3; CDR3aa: CAISDGIQETQYF; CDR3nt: TGTGCCATCAGTGACGGGATCCAAGAGACCCAGTACTTC
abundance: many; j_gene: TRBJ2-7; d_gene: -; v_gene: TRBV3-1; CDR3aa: CASSQGLTSGEQYF; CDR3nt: TGTGCCAGCAGCCAAGGATTGACCTCTGGAGAGCAGTACTTC
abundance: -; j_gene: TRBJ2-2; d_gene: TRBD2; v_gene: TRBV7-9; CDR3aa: CASSLPGGAVDTGELFF; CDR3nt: TGTGCCAGCAGCTTACCGGGGGGTGCTGTTGACACCGGGGAGCTGTTTTTT
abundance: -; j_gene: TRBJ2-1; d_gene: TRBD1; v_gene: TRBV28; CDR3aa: CASSLNPGQTYNEQFF; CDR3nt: TGTGCCAGCAGTCTGAACCCGGGACAGACCTACAATGAGCAGTTCTTC
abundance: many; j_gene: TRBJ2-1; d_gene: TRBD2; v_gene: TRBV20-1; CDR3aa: CSAHRTSGSGNEQFF; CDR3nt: TGCAGTGCTCACAGGACTAGCGGGAGTGGTAATGAGCAGTTCTTC
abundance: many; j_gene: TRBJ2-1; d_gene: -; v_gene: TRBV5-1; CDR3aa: CASSLTLPGLGNNEQFF; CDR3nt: TGCGCCAGCAGCTTGACGTTGCCGGGCCTCGGCAACAATGAGCAGTTCTTC
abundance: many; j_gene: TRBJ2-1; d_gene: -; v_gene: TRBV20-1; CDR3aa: CSARTRARITYNEQFF; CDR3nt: TGCAGTGCTAGAACCAGGGCGAGGATCACCTACAATGAGCAGTTCTTC
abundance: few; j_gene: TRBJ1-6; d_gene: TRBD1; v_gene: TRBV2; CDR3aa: CASRGLTGTYNSPLHF; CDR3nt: TGTGCCAGCAGGGGATTGACAGGGACCTATAATTCACCCCTCCACTTT
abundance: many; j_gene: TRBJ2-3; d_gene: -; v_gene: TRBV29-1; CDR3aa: CSVRQTSTDTQYF; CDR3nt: TGCAGCGTTAGACAGACTAGCACAGATACGCAGTATTTT
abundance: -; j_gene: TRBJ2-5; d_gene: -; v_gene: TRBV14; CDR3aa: CASSQEPSGGGETQYF; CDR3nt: TGTGCCAGCAGCCAAGAGCCCAGCGGAGGGGGGGAGACCCAGTACTTC
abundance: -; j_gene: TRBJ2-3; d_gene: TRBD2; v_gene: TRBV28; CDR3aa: CASSLWGGYGDTQYF; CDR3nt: TGTGCCAGCAGTTTATGGGGGGGGTACGGGGATACGCAGTATTTT
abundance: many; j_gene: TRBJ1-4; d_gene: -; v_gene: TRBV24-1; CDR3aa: CATSDPGRDEKLFF; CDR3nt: TGTGCCACCAGTGACCCTGGTAGGGATGAAAAACTGTTTTTT